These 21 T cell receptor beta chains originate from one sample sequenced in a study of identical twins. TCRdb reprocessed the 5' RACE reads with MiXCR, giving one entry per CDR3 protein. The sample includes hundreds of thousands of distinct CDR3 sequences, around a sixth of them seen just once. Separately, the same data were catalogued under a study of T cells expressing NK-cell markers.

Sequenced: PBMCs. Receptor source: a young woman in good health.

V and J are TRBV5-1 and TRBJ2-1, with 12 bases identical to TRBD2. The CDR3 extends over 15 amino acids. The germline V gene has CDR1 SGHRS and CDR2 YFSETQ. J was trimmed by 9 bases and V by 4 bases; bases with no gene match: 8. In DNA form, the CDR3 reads TGCGCCAGCAGCATTGGGACTAGCGGGTACGGTGAGCAGTTCTTC. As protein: CASSIGTSGYGEQFF.

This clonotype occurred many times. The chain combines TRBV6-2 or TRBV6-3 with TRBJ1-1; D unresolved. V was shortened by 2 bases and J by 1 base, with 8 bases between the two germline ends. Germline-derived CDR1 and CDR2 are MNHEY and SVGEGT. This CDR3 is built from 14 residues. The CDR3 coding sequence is TGTGCCAGCAGTTACCACGGACGGAACACTGAAGCTTTCTTT. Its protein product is CASSYHGRNTEAFF.

This chain's CDR3 is CASSPAGSLSGNTEAFF. In DNA form, the CDR3 reads TGTGCCAGCTCACCAGCTGGCTCTCTCTCGGGTAACACTGAAGCTTTCTTT. This chain uses TRBV18 with TRBJ1-1, with D hard to call. This CDR3 is 17 amino acids long. Germline V gives CDR1 KGHSH, CDR2 LQKENI. Trimming removed 2 bases at V and 2 bases at J, with 18 bases between.

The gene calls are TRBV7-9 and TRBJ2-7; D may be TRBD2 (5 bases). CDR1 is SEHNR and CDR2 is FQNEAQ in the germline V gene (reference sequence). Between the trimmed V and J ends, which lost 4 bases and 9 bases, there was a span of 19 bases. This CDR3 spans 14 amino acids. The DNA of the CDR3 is TGTGCCAGCAGCTCCCGGACCTCGGAAGGAGGGCAGTACTTC. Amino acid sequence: CASSSRTSEGGQYF.

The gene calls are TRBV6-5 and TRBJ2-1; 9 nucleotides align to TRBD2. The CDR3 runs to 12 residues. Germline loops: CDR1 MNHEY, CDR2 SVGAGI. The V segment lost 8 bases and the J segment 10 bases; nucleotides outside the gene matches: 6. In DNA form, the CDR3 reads TGTGCCAGCGGAGGCCTAGCGGGAGAGCAGTTCTTC. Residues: CASGGLAGEQFF.

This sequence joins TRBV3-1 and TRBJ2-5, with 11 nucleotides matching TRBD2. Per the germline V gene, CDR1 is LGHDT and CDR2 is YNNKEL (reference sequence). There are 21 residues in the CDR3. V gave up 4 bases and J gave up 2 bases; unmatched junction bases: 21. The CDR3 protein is CASSPSLPGLAAPGRQETQYF. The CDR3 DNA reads TGTGCCAGCAGCCCATCCTTACCGGGACTAGCGGCCCCAGGTCGACAAGAGACCCAGTACTTC.

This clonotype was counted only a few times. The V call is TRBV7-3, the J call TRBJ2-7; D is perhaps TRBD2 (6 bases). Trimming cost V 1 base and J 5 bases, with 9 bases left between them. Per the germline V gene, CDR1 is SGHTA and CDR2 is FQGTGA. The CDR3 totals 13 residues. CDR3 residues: CASSLRGTDEQYF. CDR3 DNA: TGTGCCAGCAGCTTAAGGGGGACTGACGAGCAGTACTTC. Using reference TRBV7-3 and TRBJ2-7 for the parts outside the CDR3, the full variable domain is GAGVSQTPSNKVTEKGKYVELRCDPISGHTALYWYRQSLGQGPEFLIYFQGTGAADDSGLPNDRFFAVRPEGSVSTLKIQRTERGDSAVYLCASSLRGTDEQYFGPGTRLTVT.

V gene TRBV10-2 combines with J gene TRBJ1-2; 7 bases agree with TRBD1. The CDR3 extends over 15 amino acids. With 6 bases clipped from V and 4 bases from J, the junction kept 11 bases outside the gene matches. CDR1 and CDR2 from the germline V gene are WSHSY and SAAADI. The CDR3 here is CASRRGTDLLYGYTF. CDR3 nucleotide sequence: TGCGCCAGCAGGAGAGGGACAGATCTACTCTATGGCTACACCTTC.

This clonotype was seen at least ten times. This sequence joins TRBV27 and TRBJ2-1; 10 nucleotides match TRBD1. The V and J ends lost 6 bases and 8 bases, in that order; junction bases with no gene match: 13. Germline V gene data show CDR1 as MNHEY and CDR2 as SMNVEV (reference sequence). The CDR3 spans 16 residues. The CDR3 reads CASSRPPGQGRDEQFF. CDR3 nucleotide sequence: TGTGCCAGCAGCCGACCTCCGGGACAGGGGAGGGATGAGCAGTTCTTC.

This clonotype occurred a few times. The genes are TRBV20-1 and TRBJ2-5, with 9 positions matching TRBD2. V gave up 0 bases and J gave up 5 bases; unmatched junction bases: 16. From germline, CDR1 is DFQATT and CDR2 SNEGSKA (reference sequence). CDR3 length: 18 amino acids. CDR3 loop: CSARDEGDSGGSGETQYF. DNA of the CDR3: TGCAGTGCTAGAGATGAGGGGGATAGCGGGGGATCCGGGGAGACCCAGTACTTC.

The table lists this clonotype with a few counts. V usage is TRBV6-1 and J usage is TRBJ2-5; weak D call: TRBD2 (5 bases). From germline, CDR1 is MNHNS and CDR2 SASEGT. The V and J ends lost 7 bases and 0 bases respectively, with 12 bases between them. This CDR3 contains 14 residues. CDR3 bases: TGTGCCAGCAAGGAGGCGTTGTACCAAGAGACCCAGTACTTC. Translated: CASKEALYQETQYF.

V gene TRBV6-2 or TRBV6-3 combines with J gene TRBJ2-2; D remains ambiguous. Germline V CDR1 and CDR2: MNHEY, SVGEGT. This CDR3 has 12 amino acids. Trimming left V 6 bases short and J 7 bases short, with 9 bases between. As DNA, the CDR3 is TGTGCCAGCAGCCCCGAATACGGGGAGCTGTTTTTT. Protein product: CASSPEYGELFF.

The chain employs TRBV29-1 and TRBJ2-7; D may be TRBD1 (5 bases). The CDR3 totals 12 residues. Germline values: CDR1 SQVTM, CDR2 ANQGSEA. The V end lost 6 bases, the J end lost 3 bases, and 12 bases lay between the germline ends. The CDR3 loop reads CSVRRGLYEQYF. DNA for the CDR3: TGCAGCGTACGAAGGGGCCTCTACGAGCAGTACTTC.

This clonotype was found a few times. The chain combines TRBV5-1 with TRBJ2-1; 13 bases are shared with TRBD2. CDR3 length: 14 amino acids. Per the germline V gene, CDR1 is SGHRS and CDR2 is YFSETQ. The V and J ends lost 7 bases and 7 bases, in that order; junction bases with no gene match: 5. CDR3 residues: CASALAGGRNEQFF. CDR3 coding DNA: TGCGCCAGCGCACTAGCGGGGGGGAGGAATGAGCAGTTCTTC.

The DNA of the CDR3 is TGTGCCAGCAGTTACGGCAGCCTGGGCGAGCAGTACTTC. This gives the protein CASSYGSLGEQYF. The chain is built from TRBV6-6 and TRBJ2-7, with D uncertain. From germline, CDR1 is MNHNY and CDR2 SVGAGI (reference sequence). The V and J ends lost 2 bases and 6 bases respectively, with 11 bases between them. The CDR3 covers 13 residues.

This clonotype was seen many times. CDR3 amino acids: CSAALGGGETQYF. The DNA for the CDR3 is TGCAGTGCCGCGTTGGGGGGTGGAGAGACCCAGTACTTC. This chain uses TRBV20-1 with TRBJ2-5; D might be TRBD2 (6 bases). The CDR3 length is 13 residues. The V end lost 6 bases, the J end lost 4 bases, and 15 bases lay between the germline ends. CDR1 is DFQATT, CDR2 SNEGSKA, per germline (reference sequence).

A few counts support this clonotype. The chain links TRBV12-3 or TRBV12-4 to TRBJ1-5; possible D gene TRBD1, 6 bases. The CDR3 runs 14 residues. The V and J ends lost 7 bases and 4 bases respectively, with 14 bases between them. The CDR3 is CASNPVGANQPQHF. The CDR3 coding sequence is TGTGCCAGCAATCCGGTGGGGGCTAATCAGCCCCAGCATTTT.

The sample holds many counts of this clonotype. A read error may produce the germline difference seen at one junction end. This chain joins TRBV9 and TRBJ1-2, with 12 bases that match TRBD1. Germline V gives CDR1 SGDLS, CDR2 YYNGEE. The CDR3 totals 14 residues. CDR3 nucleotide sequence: TGTGCCAGCAGCCTTTCACCGGGACAGGGGGCCTGGTGGTTC. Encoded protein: CASSLSPGQGAWWF.

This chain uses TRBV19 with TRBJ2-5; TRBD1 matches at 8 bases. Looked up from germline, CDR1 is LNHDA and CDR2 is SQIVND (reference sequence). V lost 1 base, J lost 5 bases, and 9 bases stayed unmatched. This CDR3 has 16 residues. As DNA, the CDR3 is TGTGCCAGTAGTATAGGTGCGACAGGGGAGATGGAGACCCAGTACTTC. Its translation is CASSIGATGEMETQYF.

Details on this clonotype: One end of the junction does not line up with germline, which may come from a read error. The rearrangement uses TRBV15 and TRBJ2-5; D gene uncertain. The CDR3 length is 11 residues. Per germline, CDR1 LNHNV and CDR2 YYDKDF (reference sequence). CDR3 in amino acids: CATSRGPTLNF. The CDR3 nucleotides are TGTGCCACCAGCAGAGGTCCGACATTGAACTTC.

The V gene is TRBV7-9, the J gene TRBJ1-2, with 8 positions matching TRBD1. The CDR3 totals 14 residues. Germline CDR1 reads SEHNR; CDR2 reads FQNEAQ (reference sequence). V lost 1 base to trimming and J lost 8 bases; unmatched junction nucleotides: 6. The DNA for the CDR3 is TGTGCCAGCAGCTTAGTGCAGGGGGCGGAAGGCTACACCTTC. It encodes CASSLVQGAEGYTF.